The T cell receptor (beta chain) described here comes from a study of metastatic and nonmetastatic thyroid tumors (dated by TCRdb to 2020 to 2021). As for the study more broadly: Repertoires from peripheral blood and from tumor or nodule tissue samples of malignant and benign thyroid patients were compared.

The investigation overall reported the following: TCR beta diversity was reported as significantly higher in malignant tumors than in benign nodules, in both blood and tumor samples.

Spanning cysteine to phenylalanine, the CDR3 consists of 14 amino acids. The sequence is cut down to CDR3 DNA, 42 bases in frame from base 1. Based on the germline V gene (reference sequence), the CDR1 and CDR2 sequences are DFQATT and SNEGSKA. V loses 4 bases of germline sequence and J loses 8 bases, and the interval between the two ends is 20 bases. Points on this clone: Its recognized antigen is unknown. Nothing much larger sits one base from this clone, and base qualities are not available.

Before undergoing thyroid surgery, none of the patients had been given any kind of treatment. The study retrospectively analysed patient clinical samples collected from the early 2010s to the late 2010s using T-cell receptor beta sequencing. Receptors were amplified or captured by PCR. The sequencer listed for this sample is Illumina HiSeq 4000. High-throughput sequencing was used to profile the TCR beta-chain CDR3 region of each patient. The authors processed their data as follows. A classifier to discriminate distant-metastatic papillary thyroid cancer patients was built from CDR3 differences across clinicopathological groups. The Shannon index was used to assess repertoire diversity, and the Morisita-Horn index was used to assess tumor-blood repertoire similarity. TCRdb reprocessed the public reads (quality trimming at Q25 with fastp, clone calling with MiXCR) and kept in-frame beta chains. These V and J calls are TCRdb output, not the study's own analysis. The sample profile shows more than 9,000 clones; about 33% of them were found once. The top ten clonotypes cover around 16% of the sample.

Sequenced: adjacent normal tissue. This TCR was sampled from a female donor with papillary thyroid cancer or a benign thyroid nodule (not recorded which). Some clones in this sample may be carry-over from other donors' samples. Rearrangement joined TRBV20-1 to TRBJ1-1; tentative D gene TRBD1, with 5 bases matching. The DNA is TGCAGTGCTAAATCTGCCGGTCCGACAGTCGAAGCTTTCTTT. This sequence encodes CSAKSAGPTVEAFF.